Shown below are 23 T cell receptor beta chains from a single sample sequenced in a study of T cell changes during pregnancy in multiple sclerosis. Produced via immunoSEQ multiplex PCR; TCRdb's table is partial and in-frame only. The sample lists about 59,000 clones; about 94% were seen once. Sequenced material: CD8+ T cells from peripheral blood mononuclear cells, taken after pregnancy. Receptors were obtained from a female donor with multiple sclerosis, enrolled in a pregnancy study.

V gene TRBV30 combines with J gene TRBJ1-5; 7 nucleotides align to TRBD1. This CDR3 spans 15 amino acids. The V segment lost 4 bases and the J segment 4 bases; nucleotides outside the gene matches: 10. CDR1 is GTSNPN and CDR2 is SVGIG in the germline V gene (reference sequence). CDR3 in DNA: TGTGCCTGGATATATCTCAGGGGGATGAATCAGCCCCAGCATTTT. Translated: CAWIYLRGMNQPQHF.

The chain joins TRBV23-1 to TRBJ1-5, with 11 bases lining up with TRBD1. TRBV23-1 is an open reading frame, and its role is uncertain. V trimming: 4 bases; J trimming: 9 bases; junction bases outside the gene matches: 11. The CDR3 consists of 16 residues. CDR3 in amino acids: CASSLAVGTGGWPQHF. The CDR3 nucleotides are TGCGCCAGCAGTCTTGCCGTGGGGACAGGGGGGTGGCCCCAGCATTTT.

The chain employs TRBV5-6 and TRBJ2-7; D remains ambiguous. Looked up from germline, CDR1 is SGHDT and CDR2 is YYEEEE. Trimming pared 4 bases from V and 4 bases from J, leaving 9 bases between. CDR3 length: 12 residues. The CDR3 region has the DNA TGTGCCAGCAGCCAAGAGAGTTACGAGCAGTACTTC. This gives the protein CASSQESYEQYF.

The chain combines TRBV28 with TRBJ1-2; D unclear. Trimming removed 6 bases from V and 7 bases from J, with 15 bases in between. This CDR3 region has 13 residues. Germline V gives CDR1 MDHEN, CDR2 SYDVKM. The CDR3 DNA reads TGTGCCAGCAGCCAAGCTCTCCTATCTGGCTACACCTTC. Protein sequence: CASSQALLSGYTF.

Here the CDR3 DNA reads TGTGCCAGCAGTGCCGGGACTAGCGGGAGTTTCTCCTACGAGCAGTACTTC. This gives the protein CASSAGTSGSFSYEQYF. This chain joins TRBV6-4 and TRBJ2-7; 14 nucleotides match TRBD2. The CDR3 totals 17 residues. Per the germline V gene, CDR1 is MRHNA and CDR2 is SNTAGT. V was pared by 4 bases and J by 0 bases, with 5 bases of the junction left unmatched.

The rearrangement links TRBV19 to TRBJ2-7; TRBD1 matches 8 bases. There are 15 residues in the CDR3. J gave up 3 bases and V 3 bases, and 7 bases lay outside the gene matches. Germline V lookup: CDR1 LNHDA, CDR2 SQIVND (reference sequence). In DNA form, the CDR3 reads TGTGCCAGTAGTATGTCACAGGGGGTACTCTACGAGCAGTACTTC. Translating gives CASSMSQGVLYEQYF.

The gene calls are TRBV30 and TRBJ2-7, with TRBD2 identical over 8 bases. CDR3 length equals 12 residues. In germline, CDR1 is GTSNPN, CDR2 SVGIG (reference sequence). With 4 bases clipped from V and 6 bases from J, the junction kept 5 bases outside the gene matches. CDR3 bases: TGTGCCTGGACACCGGGAGGGCTCGAGCAGTACTTC. It yields the protein CAWTPGGLEQYF.

The chain couples TRBV11-2 to TRBJ2-7; 9 bases map to TRBD2. The V gene end was trimmed by 2 bases and the J gene end by 13 bases; junction bases not matched to a gene: 18. The CDR3 loop spans 16 amino acids. Germline V CDR1 and CDR2: SGHAT, FQNNGV. The CDR3 sequence: CASSLTLAGPGGRDYF. In DNA form, the CDR3 reads TGTGCCAGCAGCTTAACGCTAGCGGGACCCGGGGGGCGTGATTACTTC.

This clone has only one observation. The chain carries TRBV5-4 and TRBJ2-1; no clear D gene. This CDR3 contains 15 residues. Trimming cost V 4 bases and J 9 bases, with 20 bases left between them. CDR1 is SGHNT, CDR2 YYREEE, per germline (reference sequence). This CDR3 is CASSPSENQGGEQFF. CDR3 sequence (DNA): TGTGCCAGCAGCCCATCTGAAAACCAAGGCGGTGAGCAGTTCTTC.

CDR3 coding DNA: TGTGCCAGCAGCTTACAGGGGGAGCTGTTTTTT. It yields the protein CASSLQGELFF. The V gene is TRBV11-2, the J gene TRBJ2-2; D gene unclear. V lost 2 bases to trimming and J lost 8 bases, with 3 bases between them. The CDR3 covers 11 residues. Germline V gene data show CDR1 as SGHAT and CDR2 as FQNNGV. The entire variable domain, with the rest obtained from reference TRBV11-2 and TRBJ2-2, is as follows: EAGVAQSPRYKIIEKRQSVAFWCNPISGHATLYWYQQILGQGPKLLIQFQNNGVVDDSQLPKDRFSAERLKGVDSTLKIQPAKLEDSAVYLCASSLQGELFFGEGSRLTVL.

The CDR3 region has the DNA TGTGCCAGCAGTTTGGGAGTGGGAGTCGCTGAGACCCAGTACTTC. Its protein product is CASSLGVGVAETQYF. The chain uses TRBV27 and TRBJ2-5, with D possibly being TRBD2 (5 bases). Germline-derived CDR1 and CDR2 are MNHEY and SMNVEV (reference sequence). The CDR3 has 15 amino acids. V was pared by 3 bases and J by 5 bases, with 16 bases between.

The V and J genes are TRBV30 and TRBJ1-4; D is unresolved. Germline V gene lookup returns CDR1 GTSNPN and CDR2 SVGIG (reference sequence). V was shortened by 4 bases and J by 3 bases, with 15 bases between the two germline ends. The CDR3 totals 15 residues. CDR3 amino acids: CAWKPGRAANEKLFF. The CDR3 DNA reads as TGTGCCTGGAAACCCGGGAGGGCGGCTAATGAAAAACTGTTTTTT.

This rearrangement joins TRBV18 to TRBJ2-5, with 7 positions matching TRBD2. The V segment lost 5 bases and the J segment 1 base; nucleotides outside the gene matches: 4. CDR1 is KGHSH and CDR2 is LQKENI in the germline V gene. This CDR3 spans 14 amino acids. In DNA, the CDR3 is TGTGCCAGCTCAGGGCGGGAGCCCCAAGAGACCCAGTACTTC. Translation gives CASSGREPQETQYF. The whole variable domain, filled in from reference TRBV18 and TRBJ2-5, reads NAGVMQNPRHLVRRRGQEARLRCSPMKGHSHVYWYRQLPEEGLKFMVYLQKENIIDESGMPKERFSAEFPKEGPSILRIQQVVRGDSAAYFCASSGREPQETQYFGPGTRLLVL.

This rearrangement joins TRBV27 to TRBJ2-7, with D unresolved. V was clipped by 4 bases and J by 3 bases, with 16 bases between them. The CDR3 runs 15 residues. Germline V gene lookup returns CDR1 MNHEY and CDR2 SMNVEV (reference sequence). CDR3 sequence: CASSSPYLGIYEQYF. Written as DNA, the CDR3 is TGTGCCAGCAGTTCACCGTACCTAGGAATCTACGAGCAGTACTTC.

V usage is TRBV5-6 and J usage is TRBJ2-7; D is perhaps TRBD2 (6 bases). Deletions cut 4 bases from V and 6 bases from J, with 11 bases between. Germline CDR1 SGHDT, CDR2 YYEEEE. The CDR3 is 12 amino acids. The CDR3 coding sequence is TGTGCCAGCAGCGCTGGGGGAGGCGAGCAGTACTTC. Its translation: CASSAGGGEQYF.

The chain has TRBV9 and TRBJ2-7; 7 bases match TRBD1. The CDR3 is 14 amino acids. Germline lookup yields CDR1 SGDLS and CDR2 YYNGEE. V lost 3 bases to trimming and J lost 2 bases; unmatched junction nucleotides: 5. CDR3 loop: CASSGGQKAYEQYF. The CDR3 DNA follows: TGTGCCAGCAGCGGGGGACAGAAAGCCTACGAGCAGTACTTC.

The chain employs TRBV19 and TRBJ1-4; no clear D. The V end lost 5 bases, the J end lost 4 bases, and 14 bases lay between the germline ends. Germline-derived CDR1 and CDR2 are LNHDA and SQIVND (reference sequence). The CDR3 runs 15 residues. Here the CDR3 reads CASSVGRGINEKLFF. The CDR3 nucleotides are TGTGCCAGTAGTGTCGGCCGAGGCATTAATGAAAAACTGTTTTTT.

The chain couples TRBV30 to TRBJ2-3, with D tentatively TRBD1 (5 bases). Germline-derived CDR1 and CDR2 are GTSNPN and SVGIG (reference sequence). V shed 2 bases and J shed 2 bases, with 8 bases lying between them. The CDR3 runs 13 residues. CDR3 amino acids: CAWSQGATDTQYF. The CDR3 DNA follows: TGTGCCTGGAGTCAAGGGGCCACAGATACGCAGTATTTT. Complete variable domain (other parts from reference TRBV30 and TRBJ2-3): SQTIHQWPATLVQPVGSPLSLECTVEGTSNPNLYWYRQAAGRGLQLLFYSVGIGQISSEVPQNLSASRPQDRQFILSSKKLLLSDSGFYLCAWSQGATDTQYFGPGTRLTVL.

This clone was recorded only once. The rearrangement uses TRBV19 and TRBJ1-1; no definite D call. This CDR3 has 11 amino acids. The V gene's germline CDR1 is LNHDA and CDR2 SQIVND (reference sequence). Trimming removed 7 bases from V and 11 bases from J, with 14 bases in between. CDR3 loop: CASTQPGWAFF. The DNA for the CDR3 is TGTGCCAGTACCCAACCCGGGTGGGCTTTCTTT. Complete variable domain (other parts from reference TRBV19 and TRBJ1-1): DGGITQSPKYLFRKEGQNVTLSCEQNLNHDAMYWYRQDPGQGLRLIYYSQIVNDFQKGDIAEGYSVSREKKESFPLTVTSAQKNPTAFYLCASTQPGWAFFGQGTRLTVV.

The chain uses TRBV4-3 and TRBJ2-6; a possible D gene is TRBD1 (5 bases). Germline V gene data show CDR1 as LGHNA and CDR2 as YSLEER. V lost 0 bases to trimming and J lost 0 bases, with 6 bases between them. The CDR3 extends over 16 amino acids. This CDR3 is CASSQEQGSGANVLTF. The CDR3 bases are TGCGCCAGCAGCCAAGAGCAGGGCTCTGGGGCCAACGTCCTGACTTTC.

The CDR3: CASTPTGSGDGEQFF. The CDR3 DNA is TGTGCCAGCACGCCGACGGGGTCGGGGGACGGTGAGCAGTTCTTC. The V gene is TRBV7-9, the J gene TRBJ2-1, with a tentative D call TRBD2 (6 bases). Trimming took off 7 bases at V and 9 bases at J, with 22 bases between the two ends. Looked up from germline, CDR1 is SEHNR and CDR2 is FQNEAQ (reference sequence). The CDR3 is 15 amino acids.

The chain links TRBV6-5 to TRBJ2-3; D is uncertain. This CDR3 contains 14 residues. CDR1 and CDR2 from the germline V gene are MNHEY and SVGAGI. The germline V and J ends were trimmed by 2 bases and 3 bases, with 9 bases remaining between them. The CDR3 here is CASSYRTRTDTQYF. In nucleotides, the CDR3 is TGTGCCAGCAGTTACCGTACCCGGACAGATACGCAGTATTTT.

The chain combines TRBV9 with TRBJ2-7, with a tentative D call TRBD1 (5 bases). Germline V gives CDR1 SGDLS, CDR2 YYNGEE. There are 12 residues in the CDR3. Trimming removed 0 bases from V and 6 bases from J, with 7 bases in between. The CDR3: CASSVVQGEQYF. The CDR3 DNA sequence: TGTGCCAGCAGCGTAGTCCAGGGCGAGCAGTACTTC.